Sequencing of this T cell receptor (beta chain) was carried out in a study of CXCR3-negative and CXCR3-positive naive CD8 T cells. Study-wide results and limits: CXCR3-positive naive cells had more hydrophobic TRB CDR3s than CXCR3-negative naive cells.

The study made its TRB cDNA libraries by 5' RACE, adding UMI labels. With the 5' RACE reads reprocessed, TCRdb shows one record per CDR3 protein and no DNA. In total, the table holds tens of thousands of distinct CDR3 sequences. In germline, CDR1 is SGHDN, CDR2 FVKESK. The CDR3 is 14 amino acids. With respect to this clonotype: Its target is not known.

The sequenced sample was naive CXCR3+ CD8+ T cells from blood. Subset meaning: CD45RO-CCR7+CD27+CD95- naive CD8+ T cells expressing CXCR3 (TNR3+). The sequence was obtained from a human donor in good health. Some clones in this sample may be carry-over from other donors' samples. This chain uses TRBV14 with TRBJ2-3. CDR3 region: CASSGFVGSDTQYF. The variable domain in full, with the rest retrieved from reference TRBV14 and TRBJ2-3, is EAGVTQFPSHSVIEKGQTVTLRCDPISGHDNLYWYRRVMGKEIKFLLHFVKESKQDESGMPNNRFLAERTGGTYSTLKVQPAELEDSGVYFCASSGFVGSDTQYFGPGTRLTVL.